Listed here are 28 T cell receptor beta chains from one sample, sequenced in a study of T cells after yellow fever vaccination. TCRdb passed the 5' RACE reads through MiXCR, listing each CDR3 protein once. The data show about 360,000 distinct CDR3 sequences, with roughly 6.2% seen just once and about 15% held by the top ten. The sequencing here drew on PBMCs, taken 5 days after the yellow fever booster vaccination. The receptor source for this set is a man aged 25-45 years who received the YFV17D yellow fever vaccine.

Turning to this clonotype: A read error may be the cause here, since a much bigger clone is one base away. J is TRBJ2-2 and V is TRBV5-1; perhaps D is TRBD1 or TRBD2 (5 bases each). The germline CDR1 and CDR2 sequences are SGHRS and YFSETQ. The CDR3 contains 16 residues. The CDR3 DNA is TGCGCCAGCAGTGAGGGGACCCCACCGGACACCGAGGAGCTGTTTTTT. Encoded protein: CASSEGTPPDTEELFF.

In its sample, this clonotype was seen many times. Written as DNA, the CDR3 is TGTGCCAGCAGCCAAAGCAACGAGCAGTACTTC. Translation: CASSQSNEQYF. The genes are TRBV11-2 and TRBJ2-7; no firm D call. Germline-derived CDR1 and CDR2 are SGHAT and FQNNGV. Between the trimmed V and J ends, which lost 5 bases and 5 bases, there was a span of 7 bases. CDR3 length: 11 amino acids.

This clonotype has ten or more counts. The chain has TRBV5-4 and TRBJ2-1, with no clear D. The CDR3 sequence is 15 residues long. V shed 0 bases and J shed 9 bases, with 16 bases lying between them. CDR1 SGHNT and CDR2 YYREEE come from the germline V gene (reference sequence). CDR3: CASSLALSVGGEQFF. The CDR3 region has the DNA TGTGCCAGCAGCTTGGCCCTATCAGTGGGTGGTGAGCAGTTCTTC.

This clonotype came up a few times. Written as DNA, the CDR3 is TGCGCCAGCAGCTTGGGACAGGGAGGCAGGCAGTACTTC. Translated: CASSLGQGGRQYF. The chain uses TRBV5-1 and TRBJ2-7, with TRBD1 as a possible D gene (7 bases). The CDR3 loop spans 13 amino acids. Germline assignment: CDR1 SGHRS and CDR2 YFSETQ. Trimming removed 0 bases from V and 9 bases from J, with 13 bases in between.

The V gene is TRBV7-8, the J gene TRBJ2-1, with 7 bases matching TRBD1. CDR3 length: 15 residues. CDR1 is SGHVS and CDR2 is FQNEAQ in the germline V gene. J lost 5 bases, V lost 2 bases, and 6 bases had no gene match. CDR3 nucleotide sequence: TGTGCCAGCAGCTTAACCGGACAGGCAAACAATGAGCAGTTCTTC. Residues: CASSLTGQANNEQFF.

This clonotype was seen repeatedly, ten times or more. The chain couples TRBV29-1 to TRBJ1-2; unclear D gene. Germline CDR1 is SQVTM and CDR2 is ANQGSEA. Trimming pared 6 bases from V and 13 bases from J, leaving 15 bases between. The CDR3 extends over 10 amino acids. CDR3: CSVTQSFATF. CDR3 nucleotides: TGCAGCGTAACCCAGTCTTTCGCCACCTTC.

This clonotype was observed at least ten times. V and J are TRBV7-8 and TRBJ1-1; TRBD1 aligns across 11 bases. This CDR3 spans 15 amino acids. CDR1 and CDR2 (germline): SGHVS, FQNEAQ. J was trimmed by 9 bases and V by 7 bases; bases with no gene match: 13. The CDR3: CASNHGQGADEKAFF. DNA of the CDR3: TGTGCCAGCAACCACGGACAGGGGGCCGATGAAAAAGCTTTCTTT.

There are many counts of this clonotype. The V and J genes are TRBV30 and TRBJ2-2; D is uncertain. Germline loops: CDR1 GTSNPN, CDR2 SVGIG (reference sequence). CDR3 length equals 14 residues. The V gene lost 0 bases and the J gene lost 2 bases, with 7 bases spanning the gap. The CDR3 nucleotides read TGTGCCTGGAGTGTATGGCGAAACACCGGGGAGCTGTTTTTT. This codes for CAWSVWRNTGELFF.

This clonotype was detected ten times or more. The chain carries TRBV15 and TRBJ2-7; 8 nucleotides agree with TRBD2. CDR3 length: 14 amino acids. The germline CDR1 and CDR2 sequences are LNHNV and YYDKDF (reference sequence). The trim removed 0 bases at V and 2 bases at J, leaving 0 bases unmatched. Here the CDR3 reads CATSRDGGAYEQYF. The CDR3 DNA sequence: TGTGCCACCAGCAGAGACGGGGGGGCCTACGAGCAGTACTTC.

The chain links TRBV10-2 to TRBJ1-5, with D possibly matching TRBD1 (5 bases). The V gene's germline CDR1 is WSHSY and CDR2 SAAADI. The CDR3 sequence is 16 residues long. The V end was cut by 3 bases, the J end by 2 bases, with 14 bases between. This CDR3 is CASSDRDGMGNQPQHF. Here the CDR3 DNA reads TGCGCCAGCAGTGACCGGGACGGTATGGGCAATCAGCCCCAGCATTTT.

This chain uses TRBV7-9 with TRBJ2-5, with D possibly being TRBD1 (5 bases). The germline CDR1 and CDR2 sequences are SEHNR and FQNEAQ (reference sequence). This CDR3 region has 14 residues. The V end was cut by 3 bases, the J end by 5 bases, with 13 bases between. The CDR3 DNA is TGTGCCAGCAGCTTTGGTGGGGCGGTGGAGACCCAGTACTTC. As protein: CASSFGGAVETQYF.

This clonotype was seen a handful of times. This sequence joins TRBV7-9 and TRBJ2-3, with a tentative D call TRBD2 (5 bases). V was trimmed by 1 base and J by 7 bases, leaving 6 bases between them. Germline V gene sequence: CDR1 SEHNR, CDR2 FQNEAQ (reference sequence). The CDR3 length is 12 residues. CDR3 nucleotides: TGTGCCAGCAGCTTAGACGGGAATACGCAGTATTTT. Protein: CASSLDGNTQYF.

V is TRBV5-1 and J is TRBJ2-6; D not certain. Germline V gene lookup returns CDR1 SGHRS and CDR2 YFSETQ. V lost 2 bases, J lost 0 bases, and 6 bases lay in between. The CDR3 has 15 amino acids. CDR3 DNA: TGCGCCAGCAGCTTTGGAGACTCTGGGGCCAACGTCCTGACTTTC. Residues: CASSFGDSGANVLTF.

The chain carries TRBV20-1 and TRBJ2-5; possible D gene TRBD2, 6 bases. The CDR3 runs 14 residues. V was clipped by 5 bases and J by 4 bases, with 17 bases between them. The germline CDR1 and CDR2 sequences are DFQATT and SNEGSKA (reference sequence). In DNA, the CDR3 is TGCAGTGCTCAGTACAGTCGGGGAGGAGAGACCCAGTACTTC. Residues: CSAQYSRGGETQYF.

This clonotype was recorded many times. The chain recombines TRBV7-2 with TRBJ2-2; the D is unclear. Germline CDR1 and CDR2: SGHTA and FQGNSA. The CDR3 is 17 amino acids. Trimming stripped 2 bases from V and 1 base from J, with 14 bases between. For the CDR3, the DNA is TGTGCCAGCAGCTTACGTCCGGCGGAATGGAACACCGGGGAGCTGTTTTTT. This translates into CASSLRPAEWNTGELFF.

At least ten counts were recorded for this clonotype. This chain connects TRBV10-3 to TRBJ2-3, with 14 nucleotides matching TRBD2. Germline V gene sequence: CDR1 ENHRY, CDR2 SYGVKD. This CDR3 has 16 residues. V gave up 4 bases and J gave up 5 bases; unmatched junction bases: 5. The CDR3, as DNA: TGTGCCATCAGTGCCCCCGGGACTAGCGGGAGAGATACGCAGTATTTT. Protein: CAISAPGTSGRDTQYF.

This clonotype was seen at least ten times. The chain has TRBV6-2 or TRBV6-3 and TRBJ2-1; D unresolved. Germline values: CDR1 MNHEY, CDR2 SVGEGT. V was shortened by 7 bases and J by 9 bases, with 16 bases between the two germline ends. The CDR3 runs 13 residues. The CDR3 DNA follows: TGTGCCAGCACGAGGTCTAGAACGAGTGAGCAGTTCTTC. Translation: CASTRSRTSEQFF.

This clonotype has only a few counts. The genes are TRBV6-1 and TRBJ2-5; 10 nucleotides match TRBD2. After removal of 6 bases from V and 3 bases from J, the junction contained 10 bases not matched to a gene. In germline, CDR1 is MNHNS, CDR2 SASEGT. CDR3 length: 16 residues. The CDR3 loop reads CASSQQAGGLKETQYF. DNA for the CDR3: TGTGCCAGCAGCCAACAAGCGGGAGGGTTAAAAGAGACCCAGTACTTC.

The chain carries TRBV19 and TRBJ2-7; TRBD1 aligns across 7 bases. This CDR3 has 15 amino acids. The V segment lost 3 bases and the J segment 2 bases; nucleotides outside the gene matches: 7. The germline V gene has CDR1 LNHDA and CDR2 SQIVND (reference sequence). The CDR3 here is CASSIPGQFPYEQYF. The CDR3 DNA reads as TGTGCCAGTAGTATCCCGGGACAGTTCCCCTACGAGCAGTACTTC.

This clonotype was recorded once. The CDR3 nucleotides read TGCGCCAGCAGTGATACGGGGGCGCACCCCAACAATGAGCAGTTCTTC. Its protein is CASSDTGAHPNNEQFF. The chain recombines TRBV10-1 with TRBJ2-1; TRBD1 or TRBD2 may be the D gene (6 bases each). CDR3 size: 16 residues. Germline CDR1 reads WNHNN; CDR2 reads SYGVQD (reference sequence). Trimming took off 3 bases at V and 5 bases at J, with 17 bases between the two ends.

The sample holds many counts of this clonotype. This chain links TRBV12-3 or TRBV12-4 with TRBJ2-1, with D maybe TRBD1 (6 bases). This CDR3 has 15 amino acids. Between the trimmed V and J ends, which lost 1 base and 2 bases, there was a span of 9 bases. The CDR3 region is CASSLEAGAYNEQFF. The CDR3 DNA is TGTGCCAGCAGTTTAGAGGCAGGGGCCTACAATGAGCAGTTCTTC.

This clonotype was counted between two and nine times. The chain recombines TRBV20-1 with TRBJ2-3, with 14 bases fitting TRBD2. This CDR3 has 16 amino acids. CDR1 is DFQATT, CDR2 SNEGSKA, per germline (reference sequence). Germline trimming cut 5 bases from V and 4 bases from J; bases unmatched to any gene: 8. The CDR3 region is CSAVNPGLAGADTQYF. CDR3 nucleotides: TGCAGTGCTGTCAACCCGGGACTAGCGGGAGCAGATACGCAGTATTTT.

This rearrangement joins TRBV5-1 to TRBJ2-3; 8 positions agree with TRBD2. CDR3 length: 17 residues. V lost 3 bases and J lost 1; bases outside the gene matches: 10. Per germline, CDR1 SGHRS and CDR2 YFSETQ. The CDR3 region is CASSSQAGGGGTDTQYF. CDR3 in DNA: TGCGCCAGCAGCTCGCAGGCGGGAGGAGGAGGCACAGATACGCAGTATTTT. The full variable domain, completed using reference TRBV5-1 and TRBJ2-3, is KAGVTQTPRYLIKTRGQQVTLSCSPISGHRSVSWYQQTPGQGLQFLFEYFSETQRNKGNFPGRFSGRQFSNSRSEMNVSTLELGDSALYLCASSSQAGGGGTDTQYFGPGTRLTVL.

This clonotype was counted ten times or more. The V gene is TRBV4-3, the J gene TRBJ2-7; TRBD2 matches 7 bases. Germline CDR1 reads LGHNA; CDR2 reads YSLEER. The CDR3 runs to 15 residues. V shed 4 bases and J 1 base; nucleotides not matched to a gene: 7. CDR3 coding DNA: TGCGCCAGCAGCCGCGGGACGGGAGGATCCTACGAGCAGTACTTC. Its protein is CASSRGTGGSYEQYF.

This clonotype was recorded a few times. The DNA of the CDR3 is TGTGCCAGCAGCTTAGCTTTTGATGGGTATCAAGATACGCAGTATTTT. This translates into CASSLAFDGYQDTQYF. The J gene is TRBJ2-3, the V gene TRBV7-2; D uncertain. The V end lost 0 bases, the J end lost 5 bases, and 15 bases lay between the germline ends. Germline CDR1 SGHTA, CDR2 FQGNSA. The CDR3 loop spans 16 amino acids.

This clonotype was seen a handful of times. V is TRBV7-9 and J is TRBJ1-5; 9 bases agree with TRBD1. Germline assignment: CDR1 SEHNR and CDR2 FQNEAQ (reference sequence). The CDR3 runs 15 residues. V shed 5 bases and J 6 bases; nucleotides not matched to a gene: 8. The CDR3 DNA reads TGTGCCAGCAGCATTGGACAGGGGCCGGGTCAGCCCCAGCATTTT. Translation gives CASSIGQGPGQPQHF.

This clonotype was detected a few times. J is TRBJ2-4 and V is TRBV18; 12 nucleotides match TRBD2. V shed 2 bases, J shed 3 bases, and the junction held 5 bases outside the gene matches. Germline V gives CDR1 KGHSH, CDR2 LQKENI. This CDR3 comprises 17 residues. The CDR3 is CASSPRLAGEGKNIQYF. CDR3 nucleotide sequence: TGTGCCAGCTCACCAAGACTAGCGGGAGAGGGCAAAAACATTCAGTACTTC.

This clonotype came up a few times. The J gene is TRBJ1-4, the V gene TRBV20-1; unclear D gene. The germline V gene has CDR1 DFQATT and CDR2 SNEGSKA (reference sequence). The CDR3 runs to 13 residues. V lost 4 bases and J 8 bases, leaving 14 bases between the germline ends. DNA of the CDR3: TGCAGTGCTAAGTCCAGCCGGAGGGAAAAACTGTTTTTT. Protein: CSAKSSRREKLFF.